This T cell receptor beta chain originates from a study of blood T cell repertoires in COVID-19 (dated by TCRdb to 2019 to 2021). Concerning the study at large: Samples covering the acute and convalescent phases of COVID-19 were provided by collaborators in the United States, Italy and Spain. The prospective study material was composed of cDNA or gDNA derived from T cells, B-cell-depleted T cells, or PBMCs. The dataset comprised deeply sampled blood TCRbeta repertoires from subjects exposed to, actively infected with, or recovered from COVID-19. A freely available public database, intended as a resource for researchers studying the immune response to SARS-CoV-2, is where the repertoires were released. Samples came from the ongoing ImmuneRACE study (first 160 participants) plus 1,254 subjects from 6 global collaborators. Nearly every sample came with metadata listing a de-identified subject ID, COVID-19 status, age in years and sex. Where available, HLA class I and class II types were taken from metadata supplied by the sample provider and were not determined by assay-based typing. Results and caveats for the whole study, not just this receptor: The amount of clinical and demographic metadata varied by source and participant and was provided uncurated.

Measured from the cysteine to the phenylalanine, the CDR3 is 15 residues long. The kept DNA is CDR3 alone, 45 bases in frame from the first base. According to the germline V gene, CDR1 reads MNHEY and CDR2 reads SVGAGI. The junction shows trimming of 8 bases on V and 6 bases on J, plus 22 bases between the germline ends. TCRbeta CDR3 regions were amplified from genomic DNA using the immunoSEQ Assay, a bias-controlled multiplex PCR. The paper's data handling went like this. The number of nucleated cells in each sample was estimated from the amplification of reference gene primers within the assay. To quantify the absolute abundance of each unique TCRbeta CDR3 rearrangement, sequence reads were collapsed and filtered. Productive Simpson clonality was computed per sample as the square root of Simpson's diversity index over productive rearrangements. In TCRdb, the immuneACCESS table is reduced to in-frame sequences with V and J assigned. These tables do not hold every clone; where another copy was compared, an unresolved V gene accounts for under half, and the others remain unexplained. V, J and clone size are taken as reported in that table, and D and trimming were inferred from the DNA itself. This sample comprises around 140,000 clones, 86% of them detected only once. The ten largest clones add up to approximately 10% of the sample.

In the case of this clone: Its target antigen remains unknown. Base qualities are not recorded, but no much larger clone differs from it by a single base.

One collaborating source in Seattle enrolled patients while the patients were actively infected and followed the patients over time throughout the course of disease. Whole blood was collected in K2EDTA tubes by collaborating institutions according to the institutions' own protocols. For TCRbeta analysis, collaborators shipped samples as frozen whole blood, isolated PBMCs, or DNA extracted from either of those sample types. The sequencing input was peripheral blood. The receptor comes from a woman in her seventies with COVID-19, enrolled during active disease. The chain links TRBV6-5 with TRBJ1-2, with TRBD1 as a weak D call on 6 bases. This receptor has the CDR3 CASDLRQALVDGYTF. Here is the DNA: TGTGCCAGCGATCTACGACAGGCCCTGGTAGATGGCTACACCTTC.